These 6 T cell receptor beta chains came from one sample sequenced in a study of shared clonotypes between healthy human individuals. Assay used: immunoSEQ multiplex PCR; TCRdb lists only in-frame clones, some missing. Seen here are approximately 1,000,000 clones, 77% observed once, and the top ten hold 0.89%. The source material was memory CD4+ T cells from PBMCs. Subset given: CD45RA-negative fraction. These receptors were collected from a man aged 18 to 29 in good health. Some clones in this sample may be carry-over from other donors' samples.

The CDR3 nucleotides are TGTGCTAGTGCTGACGGCCCTGGAAACACCATATATTTT. This codes for CASADGPGNTIYF. The chain carries TRBV12-5 and TRBJ1-3; no definite D call. Trimming left V 7 bases short and J 2 bases short, with 9 bases between. Germline assignment: CDR1 LGHNT and CDR2 FRNRAP. CDR3 size: 13 residues.

This clone is a singleton in its sample. At one end the junction does not follow the germline gene, possibly because of a read error. CDR3 sequence: CASKGENCGYTF. CDR3 coding DNA: TGTGCCAGCAAAGGGGAGAACTGTGGCTACACCTTC. The chain couples TRBV5-6 to TRBJ1-2; tentatively, D is TRBD1 (5 bases). The CDR3 runs 12 residues. Germline CDR1 SGHDT, CDR2 YYEEEE.

This clone was observed at least ten times. V and J are TRBV11-2 and TRBJ2-1, with D uncertain. The CDR3 length is 12 residues. Germline CDR1 reads SGHAT; CDR2 reads FQNNGV. Trimming cost V 5 bases and J 8 bases, with 10 bases left between them. The CDR3 DNA reads as TGTGCCAGCAGCACGCGGCTCTATGAGCAGTTCTTC. This sequence encodes CASSTRLYEQFF.

The gene calls are TRBV29-1 and TRBJ2-1; 9 bases line up with TRBD1. CDR1 and CDR2 from the germline V gene are SQVTM and ANQGSEA. The V and J ends lost 0 bases and 4 bases, in that order; junction bases with no gene match: 4. The CDR3 consists of 15 residues. CDR3 sequence: CSVEDGDRGYNEQFF. CDR3 sequence (DNA): TGCAGCGTTGAAGATGGAGACAGGGGGTACAATGAGCAGTTCTTC.

A few counts support this clone. Other DNA sequences in the sample encode the same CDR3. The rearrangement links TRBV27 to TRBJ1-2; D is uncertain. The V end was cut by 3 bases, the J end by 0 bases, with 5 bases between. Germline loops: CDR1 MNHEY, CDR2 SMNVEV (reference sequence). This CDR3 contains 13 residues. The CDR3 loop reads CASSFRANYGYTF. CDR3 bases: TGTGCCAGCAGTTTTCGAGCTAACTATGGCTACACCTTC.

V usage is TRBV10-3 and J usage is TRBJ2-3; D perhaps matches TRBD2 (5 bases). V was cut by 4 bases and J by 4 bases, with 12 bases left in between. From germline, CDR1 is ENHRY and CDR2 SYGVKD. The CDR3 extends over 14 amino acids. DNA of the CDR3: TGTGCCATCAGTGCCAACGGACTTTCAGATACGCAGTATTTT. Encoded protein: CAISANGLSDTQYF.